This TCR beta chain was retrieved from a study of blood T cell repertoires in COVID-19 (dated by TCRdb to 2019 to 2021). Notes on the research overall: Samples from collaborators originated in the United States, Italy and Spain and spanned both the acute and convalescent phases of COVID-19. The material from the prospective study consisted of cDNA or gDNA derived from T cells, B-cell-depleted T cells, or PBMCs. The dataset comprised deeply sampled blood TCRbeta repertoires from subjects exposed to, actively infected with, or recovered from COVID-19. The repertoires were made available in a free public database intended to serve as a resource for research on the immune response to SARS-CoV-2. Samples were obtained from the ongoing ImmuneRACE study (first 160 participants) and from 1,200 or so subjects provided by 6 global collaborators. A de-identified subject ID, COVID-19 status, age in years and sex were almost always included in the sample metadata. Where HLA class I and class II types were available, the types were taken from metadata supplied by the sample provider, not from assay-based typing.

TCRbeta CDR3 regions were amplified from genomic DNA using the immunoSEQ Assay, a bias-controlled multiplex PCR. In the paper's pipeline: The number of nucleated cells in each sample was estimated by amplification of reference gene primers within the assay. Sequence reads were collapsed and filtered to measure the absolute abundance of every unique TCRbeta CDR3 rearrangement. For each sample, productive Simpson clonality was calculated by taking the square root of Simpson's diversity index across productive rearrangements. TCRdb's version of the immuneACCESS table is confined to in-frame rearrangements and falls short of the full clone set. An unresolved V gene accounts for under half of the shortfall where checked; the remainder is of unknown origin. V and J calls plus clone size are reproduced from that table; the DNA served to infer D and trimming. The sample profile shows about 110,000 clones; about two thirds of them were found once. Of the sample, 1.5% to 2% falls within the top ten clones.

The table lists this clone with a few counts. The antigen it binds to is not known. No per-base quality is available; no much larger clone lies one base away. Summary of the overall study and its limitations: How much clinical and demographic metadata was included differed by source and by participant, and the metadata was provided uncurated.

There are 16 amino acids in the CDR3, from cysteine to phenylalanine inclusive. This entry keeps only the CDR3 DNA: 48 bases, framed from base 1. V is reduced by 3 bases and J by 2 bases, leaving a spacing of 16 bases between them. Based on the germline V gene, the CDR1 and CDR2 sequences are SGDLS and YYNGEE. The collaborating institutions used their own protocols to collect whole blood in K2EDTA tubes. For TCRbeta analysis, collaborator samples were shipped as frozen whole blood, as isolated PBMCs, or as DNA extracted from either sample type. The chain is assembled from TRBV9 and TRBJ2-3; the D gene is perhaps TRBD2, on 5 matching bases. The sample comprised peripheral blood. This TCR derives from a woman aged 40 to 50 with acute or convalescent COVID-19. The nucleotides are TGTGCCAGCAGCGAGCGGAGTGACCATCTCACAGATACGCAGTATTTT. This is translated as CASSERSDHLTDTQYF.